A selection of T cell receptor beta chains follows, all from one sample in a study of cytomegalovirus exposure and HLA in healthy donors. Clones were sequenced by immunoSEQ multiplex PCR, and TCRdb holds only the in-frame ones, with some missing. The table records 150,000 to 200,000 clones, around 84% of them present only once. Input material: PBMCs. The receptors shown here come from a man between 18 and 35 years old in good health and CMV-seropositive. CDR3s include the opening cysteine and the closing phenylalanine or tryptophan. D genes are given only for firm matches. The size of a clone is reported for some rows only, either as once, few or many, or as a class for expanded clones.

TRBV7-6	TRBJ1-1	-	-	CASGRGRNTEAFF	TGTGCCAGCGGGCGGGGTCGGAACACTGAAGCTTTCTTT
TRBV6-1	TRBJ2-6	TRBD1	-	CASSEAPGQGANVLTF	TGTGCCAGCAGTGAAGCCCCGGGACAGGGAGCCAACGTCCTGACTTTC
TRBV7-2	TRBJ2-2	TRBD2	once	CASGPLAVTGELFF	TGTGCCAGCGGACCACTAGCGGTCACCGGGGAGCTGTTTTTT
TRBV12-5	TRBJ2-1	-	-	CASGLVALTENNEQFF	TGTGCTAGTGGTTTGGTGGCTTTGACAGAAAACAATGAGCAGTTCTTC
TRBV5-6	TRBJ1-1	-	once	CASSLRQTVNTEAFF	TGTGCCAGCAGCTTAAGACAGACCGTGAACACTGAAGCTTTCTTT
TRBV7-9	TRBJ1-2	-	-	CASSGEANYGYTF	TGTGCCAGCAGCGGTGAAGCCAACTATGGCTACACCTTC
TRBV9	TRBJ2-1	TRBD1	-	CASSTFDRGPDEQFF	TGTGCCAGCAGCACTTTCGACAGGGGGCCCGATGAGCAGTTCTTC
TRBV30	TRBJ2-7	-	-	CAWSVLGRGLSYEQYF	TGTGCCTGGAGTGTACTTGGCAGGGGCCTTTCCTACGAGCAGTACTTC
TRBV27	TRBJ2-1	TRBD2	once	CASSLLAGFNEQFF	TGTGCCAGCAGCTTACTAGCGGGGTTCAATGAGCAGTTCTTC
TRBV2	TRBJ2-7	-	-	CASSVSGISYEQYF	TGTGCCAGCAGTGTGTCCGGGATCAGCTACGAGCAGTACTTC
TRBV4-2	TRBJ1-5	TRBD1	-	CASSQTETGASNQPQHF	TGTGCCAGCAGCCAAACAGAGACAGGGGCTAGCAATCAGCCCCAGCATTTT
TRBV7-2	TRBJ1-1	-	-	CASSPDRSTEAFF	TGTGCCAGCAGCCCAGACAGAAGCACTGAAGCTTTCTTT
TRBV28	TRBJ1-5	TRBD1	-	CASTRTGSNQPQHF	TGTGCCAGCACCCGGACAGGGAGCAATCAGCCCCAGCATTTT
TRBV7-2	TRBJ2-7	-	once	CASSRSSYEQYF	TGTGCCAGCAGCCGGAGCTCCTACGAGCAGTACTTC
TRBV25-1	TRBJ2-5	-	-	CASSEYRETQYF	TGTGCCAGCAGTGAATATCGGGAGACCCAGTACTTC
TRBV28	TRBJ2-7	-	-	CASSWQGPTYEQYF	TGTGCCAGCAGTTGGCAGGGTCCGACCTACGAGCAGTACTTC